This T cell receptor (beta chain) emerged from a study of OX40 agonist ivuxolimab in advanced cancers. The overall study: Patients were given ivuxolimab, an antibody that agonizes OX40 (CD134). There were three patients with partial responses, one having hepatocellular carcinoma and two cutaneous melanoma. The dose-escalation group included hepatocellular carcinoma, melanoma, renal cell carcinoma and head and neck cancer.

Notes on the study in general: Among the nonresponders, some also had low normalized T-cell clonal expansion.

Concerning this clone: As yet, its antigen is unknown.

CDR1 and CDR2 from the germline V gene are GTSNPN and SVGIG (reference sequence). Trimming pared 5 bases from V and 4 bases from J, leaving 11 bases between. CDR3 length: 12 residues. Sequencing used immunoSEQ multiplex PCR; TCRdb keeps in-frame clones, though not all of them. Counted here are about 60,000 clones, 86% occurring once; the ten biggest clones make up roughly 0.5%. Sequences were derived from CD4+ or CD8+ T cells sorted from blood, sampled in a trial of the OX40 agonist ivuxolimab. This sequence joins TRBV30 and TRBJ1-2; D is uncertain. The sequence was obtained from an adult with an advanced solid tumor such as melanoma, head and neck, liver or kidney cancer. CDR3 loop: CAWSRGSYGYTF. Written as DNA, the CDR3 is TGTGCCTGGTCCCGGGGAAGCTATGGCTACACCTTC.